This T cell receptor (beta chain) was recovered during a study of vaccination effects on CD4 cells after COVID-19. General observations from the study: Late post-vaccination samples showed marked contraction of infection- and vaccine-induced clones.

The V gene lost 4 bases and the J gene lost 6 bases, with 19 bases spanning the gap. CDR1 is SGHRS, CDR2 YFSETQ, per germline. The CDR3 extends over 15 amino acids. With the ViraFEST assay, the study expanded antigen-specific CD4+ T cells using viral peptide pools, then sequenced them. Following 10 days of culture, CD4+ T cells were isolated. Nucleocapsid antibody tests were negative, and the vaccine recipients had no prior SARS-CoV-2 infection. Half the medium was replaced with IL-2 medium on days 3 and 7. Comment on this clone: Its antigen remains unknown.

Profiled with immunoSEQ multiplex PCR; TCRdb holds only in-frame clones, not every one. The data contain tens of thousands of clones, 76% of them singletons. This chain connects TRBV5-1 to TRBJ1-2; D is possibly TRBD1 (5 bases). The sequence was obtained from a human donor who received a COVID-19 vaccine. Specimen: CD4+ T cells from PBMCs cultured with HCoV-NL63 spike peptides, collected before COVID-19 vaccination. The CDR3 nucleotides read TGCGCCAGCAGCCCCAGGACCGGGACGCAGAATGGCTACACCTTC. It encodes CASSPRTGTQNGYTF.